This note documents a single TCR beta chain sequence. The CDR3 sequence is 13 residues long. Germline V gene sequence: CDR1 KGHSH, CDR2 LQKENI. Trimming cost V 3 bases and J 7 bases; bases outside gene matches: 5. These data come from a study of blood T cell repertoires in COVID-19. As for the study in general: There were acute and convalescent COVID-19 samples, and they came from the United States, Italy and Spain. PBMCs, B-cell-depleted T cells, or T cells were the source of the cDNA or gDNA that made up the material.

Produced via immunoSEQ multiplex PCR; TCRdb's table is partial and in-frame only. The sample shows over 200,000 clones, about 83% of them seen only once. The chain joins TRBV18 to TRBJ1-1, with 7 bases lining up with TRBD1. This sequence was found in an elderly man with acute or convalescent COVID-19. Sequenced sample: peripheral blood. The chain's CDR3 is CASSPTRGHEAFF. The CDR3 coding sequence is TGTGCCAGCTCACCTACTAGGGGGCATGAAGCTTTCTTT.